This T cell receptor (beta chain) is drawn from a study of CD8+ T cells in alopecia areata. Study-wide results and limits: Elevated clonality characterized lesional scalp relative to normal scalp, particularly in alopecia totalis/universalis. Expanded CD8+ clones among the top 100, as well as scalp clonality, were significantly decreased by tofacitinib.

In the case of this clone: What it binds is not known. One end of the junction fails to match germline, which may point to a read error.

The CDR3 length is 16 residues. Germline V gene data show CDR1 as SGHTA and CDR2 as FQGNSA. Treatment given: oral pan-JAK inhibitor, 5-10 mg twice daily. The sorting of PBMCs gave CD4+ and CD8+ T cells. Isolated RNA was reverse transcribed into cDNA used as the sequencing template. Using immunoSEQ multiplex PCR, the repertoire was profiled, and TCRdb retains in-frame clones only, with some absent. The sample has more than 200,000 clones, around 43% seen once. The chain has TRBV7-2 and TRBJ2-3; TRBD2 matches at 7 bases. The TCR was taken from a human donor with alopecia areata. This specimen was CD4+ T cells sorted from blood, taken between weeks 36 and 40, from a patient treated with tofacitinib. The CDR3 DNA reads TGTGCCAGCAGCTTATTCGCTAGCGGAGGCACCGATACGCAGTATTTT. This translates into CASSLFASGGTDTQYF.